This TCR beta chain was observed in a study of type 1 and type 2 diabetes patients. Study overall: From PBMCs, CD4+ and CD8+ T cells were isolated by magnetic microbeads.

Standard classification criteria confirmed type 1 or type 2 diabetes in all patients. Regarding this clonotype: The antigen remains unidentified.

General study results and limits: A median of one highly-expanded CD4+ clone, covering around 4.2% of reads, occurred in type 2 diabetes. Unmatched age and gender across groups might bias interpretation.

Amplification started from genomic DNA. Amplification of the beta chain CDR3 used 30 forward and 13 reverse multiplex primers. In TCRdb, the multiplex PCR reads were re-called with MiXCR into one record per CDR3 protein. Among a few hundred thousand distinct CDR3 sequences listed, roughly 50% were seen once. Sequenced: peripheral blood mononuclear cells (PBMCs). The clonotype originates from a man between 18 and 29 years old with type 2 diabetes.

The CDR3 is CAWSVLGRETDTQYF. CDR3 sequence (DNA): TGTGCCTGGAGTGTACTGGGTAGGGAAACAGATACGCAGTATTTT. This chain joins TRBV30 and TRBJ2-3, with D uncertain. Germline loops: CDR1 GTSNPN, CDR2 SVGIG (reference sequence). CDR3 length equals 15 residues. V gave up 0 bases and J gave up 3 bases, with 13 bases separating them.